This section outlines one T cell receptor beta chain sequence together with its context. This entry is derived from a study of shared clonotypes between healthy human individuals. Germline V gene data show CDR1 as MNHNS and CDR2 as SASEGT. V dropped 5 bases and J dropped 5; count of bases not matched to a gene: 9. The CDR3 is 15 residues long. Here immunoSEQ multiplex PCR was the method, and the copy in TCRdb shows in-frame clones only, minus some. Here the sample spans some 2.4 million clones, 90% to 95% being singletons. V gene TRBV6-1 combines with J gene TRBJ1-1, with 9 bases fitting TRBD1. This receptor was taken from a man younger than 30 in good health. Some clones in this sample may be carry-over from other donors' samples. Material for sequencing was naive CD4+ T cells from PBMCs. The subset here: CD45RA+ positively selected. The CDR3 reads CASSFFRTGETEAFF. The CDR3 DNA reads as TGTGCCAGCAGTTTCTTCCGGACAGGGGAAACTGAAGCTTTCTTT.